The present TCR beta chain was sequenced within a study of beta chain features in type 1 diabetes. Via CD45RO/CCR7/CD25/CD127/CD95/CD27, cells of the CD4+ naive, central memory, regulatory and stem cell-like memory subsets were sorted. Findings and limits, study-wide: At VDJ recombination sites, type 1 diabetes patients had fewer insertions and more deleted nucleotides. No resolution was reached here on whether HLA type influences TCRB rearrangement.

cDNA synthesis used the whole RNA isolate, giving expressed TCRB sequences. Assay used: immunoSEQ multiplex PCR; TCRdb lists only in-frame clones, some missing. The table has 900,000 or so clones, 15% to 20% seen once. As to this clone: Antigen specificity is unknown.

The CDR3 extends over 15 amino acids. Per the germline V gene, CDR1 is MDHEN and CDR2 is SYDVKM. After removal of 6 bases from V and 6 bases from J, the junction contained 12 bases not matched to a gene. The sequence derives from a woman younger than 30 in good health. J is TRBJ2-7 and V is TRBV28; the match to TRBD1 covers 9 bases. What was sequenced was naive CD4+ T cells from blood. The CDR3 loop reads CASSGPGQGSVEQYF. The CDR3 DNA sequence: TGTGCCAGCAGCGGCCCGGGACAGGGTTCGGTCGAGCAGTACTTC.